This TCR beta chain was profiled in a study of blood T cell repertoires in COVID-19. Study in general: Spain, Italy and the United States supplied samples that represented acute and convalescent COVID-19. Nucleic acid was either cDNA or gDNA, and it came from T cells, B-cell-depleted T cells, or PBMCs.

V dropped 4 bases and J dropped 7; count of bases not matched to a gene: 2. Germline CDR1 SGDLS, CDR2 YYNGEE. The CDR3 is made up of 13 amino acids. The assay was immunoSEQ multiplex PCR, and TCRdb's table has in-frame clones only and misses some. The sample yields about 50,000 clones, 84% seen once. The specimen sequenced was peripheral blood. The chain joins TRBV9 to TRBJ1-5, with 10 bases that match TRBD1. The source of this sequence is a man in his 60s with acute or convalescent COVID-19. CDR3 sequence: CASSKGQGQPQHF. The CDR3 coding sequence is TGTGCCAGCAGCAAGGGACAGGGGCAGCCCCAGCATTTT.